This T cell receptor beta chain was observed in a study of blood T cell repertoires in COVID-19. In the study overall: The United States, Italy and Spain supplied acute and convalescent COVID-19 samples. T cells, B-cell-depleted T cells, or PBMCs supplied cDNA or gDNA.

CDR3 length equals 12 residues. Germline V lookup: CDR1 SGHNT, CDR2 YYREEE (reference sequence). Trimming left V 10 bases short and J 1 base short, with 11 bases between. Original handling: Amplification with reference gene primers provided the estimates of nucleated cell counts. The assay was immunoSEQ multiplex PCR, and TCRdb's table has in-frame clones only and misses some. V and J calls and clone size are those listed in that table; D and trimming were worked out from the DNA. The data contain under 150,000 clones, 77% of them singletons. The TCR sequence derives from an elderly man with acute or convalescent COVID-19. Sequenced: peripheral blood. The chain uses TRBV5-4 and TRBJ1-2, with a tentative D call TRBD1 (5 bases). The CDR3 DNA is TGTGCCGGCGGACACCGTAACTATGGCTACACCTTC. Its translation: CAGGHRNYGYTF.